These 20 T cell receptor beta chains originate from one sample sequenced in a study of T cell repertoires in cytomegalovirus infection. No antigens are known for them. From the reads, TCRdb called clonotypes with MiXCR, one entry per CDR3 protein. The data hold about half a million distinct CDR3 sequences, with about 42% observed a single time. Sequencing was performed on cultured PBMCs, taken from culture after CMV antigen stimulation. Receptors were obtained from a human donor in good health (CMV status not recorded). Some clones in this sample may be carry-over from other donors' samples.

This clonotype was found a few times. This rearrangement joins TRBV12-3 or TRBV12-4 to TRBJ1-5; no definite D call. V was trimmed by 5 bases and J by 1 base, leaving 15 bases between them. CDR3 length: 16 amino acids. This chain's CDR3 is CASSPSVGWSNQPQHF. The CDR3 DNA follows: TGTGCCAGCAGTCCTAGCGTCGGGTGGAGCAATCAGCCCCAGCATTTT.

This chain links TRBV10-3 with TRBJ2-1; D may be TRBD2 (6 bases). The CDR3 is 12 residues long. The germline CDR1 and CDR2 sequences are ENHRY and SYGVKD. With 0 bases removed from V and 10 bases from J, the gap between germline ends came to 7 bases. The CDR3 DNA reads TGTGCCATCAGTGAGTCGGGGGGAGAGCAGTTCTTC. Translated, it gives CAISESGGEQFF.

In this sample, this clonotype turned up many times. The chain carries TRBV7-9 and TRBJ1-1; D is ambiguous. This CDR3 is 12 amino acids long. V lost 0 bases, J lost 9 bases, and 8 bases lay in between. Germline V gene lookup returns CDR1 SEHNR and CDR2 FQNEAQ (reference sequence). The CDR3 DNA sequence: TGTGCCAGCAGCTTAGCAGTCACCCAAGCTTTCTTT. This gives the protein CASSLAVTQAFF.

The chain has TRBV12-5 and TRBJ2-3; D gene uncertain. The CDR3 consists of 16 residues. From germline, CDR1 is LGHNT and CDR2 FRNRAP. Trimming stripped 4 bases from V and 0 bases from J, with 14 bases between. The CDR3, as DNA: TGTGCTAGTGGTTGGCCCTCGCAGGCTAGCACAGATACGCAGTATTTT. It translates to CASGWPSQASTDTQYF.

The rearrangement links TRBV6-8 to TRBJ2-5, with 8 bases fitting TRBD2. Germline values: CDR1 MNHGY, CDR2 SAAAGT. The CDR3 consists of 12 residues. With V trimmed by 8 bases and J by 4 bases, 3 bases remained unmatched. The DNA of the CDR3 is TGTGCCAGCGGCACTAGCGGAGAGACCCAGTACTTC. Its protein product is CASGTSGETQYF.

This clonotype was seen a single time. The chain links TRBV6-2 or TRBV6-3 to TRBJ2-1; 9 bases are a match to TRBD2. The germline CDR1 and CDR2 sequences are MNHEY and SVGEGT. CDR3 length: 16 residues. The V gene end was trimmed by 0 bases and the J gene end by 10 bases; junction bases not matched to a gene: 10. The CDR3 region has the DNA TGTGCCAGCAGTTACTCCCTAAGAGCGGGAGGCCACGAGCAGTTCTTC. It specifies CASSYSLRAGGHEQFF.

The chain combines TRBV19 with TRBJ1-6; the match to TRBD1 covers 9 bases. The CDR3 totals 16 residues. The germline gives CDR1 LNHDA, CDR2 SQIVND (reference sequence). The V gene end was trimmed by 2 bases and the J gene end by 10 bases; junction bases not matched to a gene: 9. CDR3 bases: TGTGCCAGTAGTATACCCCAAAGACAGGGGGGATCACCCCTCCACTTT. Its protein is CASSIPQRQGGSPLHF.

As DNA, the CDR3 is TGCAGTGCTAGAGTTAACGGGAGGTCCCCAGATACGCAGTATTTT. Amino acids: CSARVNGRSPDTQYF. The chain employs TRBV20-1 and TRBJ2-3; 7 nucleotides match TRBD2. The V segment lost 1 base and the J segment 4 bases; nucleotides outside the gene matches: 8. Germline V gives CDR1 DFQATT, CDR2 SNEGSKA (reference sequence). This CDR3 comprises 15 residues.

The rearrangement uses TRBV12-3 or TRBV12-4 and TRBJ2-7; no firm D call. This CDR3 region has 14 residues. With 3 bases removed from V and 6 bases from J, the gap between germline ends came to 15 bases. The chain's CDR3 is CASSLVQNRLEQYF. CDR3 nucleotide sequence: TGTGCCAGCAGTTTGGTACAGAACCGCCTCGAGCAGTACTTC.

This clonotype was seen a few times. The V call is TRBV4-1, the J call TRBJ1-1; D is unclear. The V end lost 0 bases, the J end lost 11 bases, and 16 bases lay between the germline ends. The CDR3 spans 14 residues. Germline V CDR1 and CDR2: MGHRA, YSYEKL. This CDR3 is CASSQEMGSYTAFF. The CDR3 coding sequence is TGCGCCAGCAGCCAAGAAATGGGTAGTTATACCGCTTTCTTT.

This clonotype came up a few times. This chain connects TRBV7-2 to TRBJ1-2, with D hard to call. Germline V gene data show CDR1 as SGHTA and CDR2 as FQGNSA. V was pared by 4 bases and J by 2 bases, with 17 bases between. The CDR3 extends over 16 amino acids. This chain's CDR3 is CASSSGKLQLNYGYTF. The CDR3 DNA sequence: TGTGCCAGCAGCTCGGGGAAGCTTCAGCTAAACTATGGCTACACCTTC.

This clonotype was observed a few times. This chain links TRBV7-6 with TRBJ2-1; 9 bases are a match to TRBD2. The J segment lost 7 bases and the V segment lost 3 bases, leaving 7 bases of the junction unmatched. From germline, CDR1 is SGHVS and CDR2 FNYEAQ. The CDR3 has 15 amino acids. The CDR3 DNA sequence: TGTGCCAGCAGCTTGATAATAGCGGGAGTAAATGAGCAGTTCTTC. It specifies CASSLIIAGVNEQFF.

This clonotype occurred a few times. The chain links TRBV12-3 or TRBV12-4 to TRBJ2-5, with a tentative D call TRBD1 (6 bases). V lost 1 base, J lost 2 bases, and 17 bases lay in between. This CDR3 has 17 residues. The CDR3 DNA is TGTGCCAGCAGTTTAGAGGGACAAGTAGAAGGACAAGAGACCCAGTACTTC. Translating it yields CASSLEGQVEGQETQYF.

This clonotype was counted only a few times. This chain connects TRBV7-2 to TRBJ2-1, with 14 nucleotides matching TRBD2. Germline lookup yields CDR1 SGHTA and CDR2 FQGNSA. This CDR3 spans 18 amino acids. V shed 1 base, J shed 6 bases, and the junction held 8 bases outside the gene matches. The CDR3 loop reads CASSLVPLGLAGVNEQFF. Written as DNA, the CDR3 is TGTGCCAGCAGCTTAGTCCCCCTGGGACTAGCGGGGGTCAATGAGCAGTTCTTC.

This clonotype was seen a handful of times. This chain joins TRBV7-2 and TRBJ1-1; D is unresolved. There are 16 residues in the CDR3. V lost 5 bases, J lost 0 bases, and 16 bases lay in between. Germline V gene sequence: CDR1 SGHTA, CDR2 FQGNSA. DNA of the CDR3: TGTGCCAGCAGCCCCCGAGAGGTACTGATGAACACTGAAGCTTTCTTT. Encoded protein: CASSPREVLMNTEAFF.

The chain recombines TRBV27 with TRBJ2-5, with D possibly TRBD1 on 6 matching bases. CDR1 is MNHEY, CDR2 SMNVEV, per germline (reference sequence). V was trimmed by 5 bases and J by 4 bases, leaving 14 bases between them. This CDR3 region has 14 residues. Here the CDR3 reads CASSPRGDGETQYF. The DNA of the CDR3 is TGTGCCAGCAGTCCCAGGGGAGATGGAGAGACCCAGTACTTC.

J is TRBJ1-4 and V is TRBV7-9, with D hard to call. The CDR3 has 16 amino acids. Trimming left V 4 bases short and J 0 bases short, with 12 bases between. Germline V gene sequence: CDR1 SEHNR, CDR2 FQNEAQ (reference sequence). The CDR3 bases are TGTGCCAGCAGCTCGAAGCAGACGGCAACTAATGAAAAACTGTTTTTT. Amino acid sequence: CASSSKQTATNEKLFF.

V usage is TRBV6-2 or TRBV6-3 and J usage is TRBJ2-5, with TRBD1 identical over 8 bases. Per germline, CDR1 MNHEY and CDR2 SVGEGT. The length of the CDR3 is 16 residues. V dropped 6 bases and J dropped 5; count of bases not matched to a gene: 14. This CDR3 reads CASRLAWTGLKETQYF. The CDR3 bases are TGTGCCAGCAGACTAGCCTGGACAGGGCTAAAGGAGACCCAGTACTTC.

V and J are TRBV28 and TRBJ1-4; D remains unclear. V was shortened by 8 bases and J by 7 bases, with 26 bases between the two germline ends. The CDR3 contains 17 residues. CDR1 is MDHEN, CDR2 SYDVKM, per germline. CDR3 in DNA: TGTGCCAGCTGGGGTGTACTACCTCTCTCTAGGACTGAAAAACTGTTTTTT. Its translation: CASWGVLPLSRTEKLFF.

This clonotype was seen ten or more times. The V and J genes are TRBV7-2 and TRBJ2-5, with D unclear. There are 15 residues in the CDR3. With 1 base removed from V and 5 bases from J, the gap between germline ends came to 14 bases. From germline, CDR1 is SGHTA and CDR2 FQGNSA. As DNA, the CDR3 is TGTGCCAGCAGCTTAGGTCCGTCAGGCCAGGAGACCCAGTACTTC. It codes for CASSLGPSGQETQYF. Full variable domain (remainder filled in from reference TRBV7-2 and TRBJ2-5): GAGVSQSPSNKVTEKGKDVELRCDPISGHTALYWYRQSLGQGLEFLIYFQGNSAPDKSGLPSDRFSAERTGGSVSTLTIQRTQQEDSAVYLCASSLGPSGQETQYFGPGTRLLVL.